The 20 T cell receptor beta chains in this list originate from one sample, sequenced in a study of regulatory T cells in long-lasting Graves disease. Arm-PCR with iRepertoire HTBI primers amplified the CDR3 regions for these TCR beta libraries. MiXCR was run by TCRdb on the multiplex PCR reads, yielding one entry per CDR3 protein. The table has hundreds of thousands of distinct CDR3 sequences, around a fifth seen once. Time point noted: persistent/refractory GD, antithyroid drugs over 5 years with positive TRAb. There was RNA extracted from PBMCs, and the TCR library was made from it. The material was peripheral blood mononuclear cells (PBMCs), obtained when the disease was refractory, from a patient treated with antithyroid drugs. The origin of the receptors is a female donor with Graves disease.

This clonotype showed up many times. The chain joins TRBV11-2 to TRBJ2-7; 10 bases fit TRBD2. After removal of 5 bases from V and 4 bases from J, the junction contained 8 bases not matched to a gene. CDR1 is SGHAT and CDR2 is FQNNGV in the germline V gene. The CDR3 covers 15 residues. The CDR3 DNA reads TGTGCCAGCAGCCCAGGAGCGGGAGGGTTTTACGAGCAGTACTTC. It is translated as CASSPGAGGFYEQYF.

Note on this clonotype: At one end the junction does not follow the germline gene, possibly because of a read error. The V call is TRBV3-1, the J call TRBJ2-7; perhaps D is TRBD1 or TRBD2 (5 bases each). There are 14 residues in the CDR3. Germline CDR1 and CDR2: LGHDT and YNNKEL (reference sequence). For the CDR3, the DNA is TGTGCCGGCAGCCCCGGGACGCTACTTTACGAGCAGTACTTC. Translating it yields CAGSPGTLLYEQYF.

Ten or more counts support this clonotype. This chain connects TRBV20-1 to TRBJ2-5, with a possible D match to TRBD1 (5 bases). CDR1 DFQATT and CDR2 SNEGSKA come from the germline V gene (reference sequence). The CDR3 loop spans 12 amino acids. V was shortened by 6 bases and J by 3 bases, with 11 bases between the two germline ends. CDR3 protein: CSAQGREETQYF. CDR3 coding DNA: TGCAGTGCCCAGGGTAGGGAAGAGACCCAGTACTTC.

With respect to this clonotype: This sequence may be a read error, since a much larger clone differs from it by one base. The chain links TRBV7-9 to TRBJ2-7; D gene unclear. The CDR3 has 13 residues. Looked up from germline, CDR1 is SEHNR and CDR2 is FQNEAQ (reference sequence). The DNA of the CDR3 is TGTGCCGGCAGCGAGGACCCCGGGTACGAGCAGTACTTC. Encoded protein: CAGSEDPGYEQYF.

The rearrangement uses TRBV20-1 and TRBJ2-1, with a tentative D call TRBD2 (5 bases). The CDR3 is 15 amino acids. Germline assignment: CDR1 DFQATT and CDR2 SNEGSKA (reference sequence). V was clipped by 3 bases and J by 6 bases, with 18 bases between them. The DNA for the CDR3 is TGCAGTGCTAGCTGGCGGGCGGCCTTTCGCAATGAGCAGTTCTTC. It is translated as CSASWRAAFRNEQFF.

The count of this clonotype is one. The CDR3 sequence is CATHLGTDTQYF. The CDR3, as DNA: TGTGCCACCCACCTTGGCACAGATACGCAGTATTTT. This rearrangement joins TRBV28 to TRBJ2-3; D is uncertain. There are 12 residues in the CDR3. The germline CDR1 and CDR2 sequences are MDHEN and SYDVKM. V was trimmed by 10 bases and J by 1 base, leaving 9 bases between them. The complete variable domain, with remaining parts taken from reference TRBV28 and TRBJ2-3, reads DVKVTQSSRYLVKRTGEKVFLECVQDMDHENMFWYRQDPGLGLRLIYFSYDVKMKEKGDIPEGYSVSREKKERFSLILESASTNQTSMYLCATHLGTDTQYFGPGTRLTVL.

This clonotype was recorded many times. The J gene is TRBJ1-5, the V gene TRBV2; tentatively, D is TRBD1 (5 bases). Germline V gives CDR1 SNHLY, CDR2 FYNNEI. V lost 3 bases to trimming and J lost 4 bases, with 19 bases between them. This CDR3 region has 17 residues. CDR3 region: CASSETRGLKGNQPQHF. The CDR3 DNA sequence: TGTGCCAGCAGTGAGACCCGGGGCCTAAAAGGGAATCAGCCCCAGCATTTT.

This chain links TRBV6-2 or TRBV6-3 with TRBJ1-1, with D uncertain. The CDR3 is 11 amino acids. V lost 2 bases, J lost 7 bases, and 5 bases lay in between. Germline loops: CDR1 MNHEY, CDR2 SVGEGT. Here the CDR3 reads CASSYPFEAFF. The DNA of the CDR3 is TGTGCCAGCAGTTACCCCTTTGAAGCTTTCTTT.

This clonotype has more than one count but fewer than ten. The CDR3 DNA reads as TGTGCCAGCAGCTACTACGAAACAAATGAAAAACTGTTTTTT. The encoded protein is CASSYYETNEKLFF. The V gene is TRBV3-1, the J gene TRBJ1-4; D ambiguous. The germline V and J ends were trimmed by 5 bases and 5 bases, with 12 bases remaining between them. CDR3 length: 14 residues. Per the germline V gene, CDR1 is LGHDT and CDR2 is YNNKEL (reference sequence).

This clonotype was observed many times. The chain joins TRBV27 to TRBJ2-7; the D gene is possibly TRBD1 (7 bases). CDR1 MNHEY and CDR2 SMNVEV come from the germline V gene (reference sequence). The V end was cut by 7 bases, the J end by 7 bases, with 20 bases between. This CDR3 has 14 amino acids. The CDR3 here is CASMRQGGTLEQYF. The CDR3 region has the DNA TGTGCCAGCATGCGACAGGGAGGAACGTTGGAGCAGTACTTC.

The table lists this clonotype with many counts. The rearrangement joins TRBV7-9 to TRBJ2-7; possible D gene TRBD2, 5 bases. The CDR3 is made up of 14 amino acids. Germline-derived CDR1 and CDR2 are SEHNR and FQNEAQ (reference sequence). V was shortened by 4 bases and J by 1 base, with 11 bases between the two germline ends. CDR3 sequence (DNA): TGTGCCAGCAGCTCCCCAGCGGTATCCTACGAGCAGTACTTC. This encodes CASSSPAVSYEQYF.

This clonotype was seen ten or more times. The chain uses TRBV30 and TRBJ1-4, with 8 bases lining up with TRBD1. V lost 5 bases, J lost 5 bases, and 1 base stayed unmatched. The CDR3 totals 12 residues. The germline gives CDR1 GTSNPN, CDR2 SVGIG (reference sequence). DNA of the CDR3: TGTGCCTGGCGGACAGGGAATGAAAAACTGTTTTTT. Residues: CAWRTGNEKLFF.

There are many counts of this clonotype. J is TRBJ1-2 and V is TRBV20-1; 8 bases map to TRBD1. With 2 bases clipped from V and 9 bases from J, the junction kept 11 bases outside the gene matches. Germline V CDR1 and CDR2: DFQATT, SNEGSKA (reference sequence). The CDR3 length is 14 residues. The DNA of the CDR3 is TGCAGTGCTAGATTGCCGGGACAGGCAGGACGCTACACCTTC. It encodes CSARLPGQAGRYTF.

The sample holds many counts of this clonotype. This sequence joins TRBV7-9 and TRBJ2-3; D is unclear. The CDR3 loop spans 14 amino acids. The germline CDR1 and CDR2 sequences are SEHNR and FQNEAQ (reference sequence). The V end was cut by 3 bases, the J end by 0 bases, with 7 bases between. DNA for the CDR3: TGTGCCAGCAGCTTCGAGACTAGCACAGATACGCAGTATTTT. Residues: CASSFETSTDTQYF.

This clonotype was seen ten or more times. The rearrangement uses TRBV28 and TRBJ1-5; 8 nucleotides align to TRBD1. CDR1 is MDHEN and CDR2 is SYDVKM in the germline V gene. The CDR3 length is 14 residues. V gave up 5 bases and J gave up 7 bases; unmatched junction bases: 7. The CDR3 nucleotides read TGTGCCAGCAGTCGAACAGGGGGATACCAGCCCCAGCATTTT. It yields the protein CASSRTGGYQPQHF.

This clonotype has at least ten counts. The V call is TRBV3-1, the J call TRBJ1-4, with D possibly TRBD1 on 5 matching bases. The V end was cut by 4 bases, the J end by 4 bases, with 19 bases between. This CDR3 has 17 amino acids. Germline assignment: CDR1 LGHDT and CDR2 YNNKEL (reference sequence). CDR3 residues: CASSPKTGSDGNEKLFF. The DNA of the CDR3 is TGTGCCAGCAGCCCCAAAACAGGTTCTGATGGTAATGAAAAACTGTTTTTT.

This clonotype was recorded many times. The chain couples TRBV6-5 to TRBJ2-5; D is ambiguous. The ends were cut back, 2 bases at V and 2 bases at J, with 6 bases in the middle. The CDR3 is 13 residues long. Germline loops: CDR1 MNHEY, CDR2 SVGAGI. The CDR3, as DNA: TGTGCCAGCAGTTACGTGGGGCAAGAGACCCAGTACTTC. This encodes CASSYVGQETQYF.

This clonotype turned up a few times. V gene TRBV11-3 combines with J gene TRBJ2-7, with D possibly being TRBD1 (6 bases). V shed 8 bases and J shed 10 bases, with 21 bases lying between them. The CDR3 totals 13 residues. Germline V gene data show CDR1 as SGHNT and CDR2 as YENEEA. CDR3: CASGRQVLGEQYF. CDR3 in DNA: TGTGCCAGCGGCCGACAGGTCCTAGGGGAACAGTACTTC.

This clonotype has at least ten counts. CDR3 residues: CASSQAGIDTEAFF. CDR3 nucleotides: TGTGCCAGCAGCCAAGCCGGGATTGACACTGAAGCTTTCTTT. The chain joins TRBV3-1 to TRBJ1-1, with no clear D. This CDR3 spans 14 amino acids. Germline-derived CDR1 and CDR2 are LGHDT and YNNKEL (reference sequence). Trimming took 1 base from V and 3 from J, leaving 9 bases between them.

This clonotype was detected a few times. CDR3 protein: CASGGAGFYGYTF. CDR3 coding DNA: TGTGCCAGCGGGGGGGCTGGATTTTATGGCTACACCTTC. V is TRBV19 and J is TRBJ1-2; the D gene is possibly TRBD1 (6 bases). Trimming removed 9 bases from V and 5 bases from J, with 16 bases in between. Germline V gene data show CDR1 as LNHDA and CDR2 as SQIVND (reference sequence). This CDR3 has 13 residues.